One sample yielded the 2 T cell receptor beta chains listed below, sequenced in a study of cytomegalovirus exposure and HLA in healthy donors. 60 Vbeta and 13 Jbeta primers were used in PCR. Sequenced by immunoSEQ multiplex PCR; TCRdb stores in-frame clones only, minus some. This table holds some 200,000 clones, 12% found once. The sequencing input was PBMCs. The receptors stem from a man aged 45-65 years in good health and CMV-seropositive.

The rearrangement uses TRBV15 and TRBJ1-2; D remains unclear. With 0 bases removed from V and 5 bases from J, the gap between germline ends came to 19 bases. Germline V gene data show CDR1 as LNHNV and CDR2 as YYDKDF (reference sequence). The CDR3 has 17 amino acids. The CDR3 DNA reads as TGTGCCACCAGCAGAGATCTTGGCAGCTTTCAAGCGTATGGCTACACCTTC. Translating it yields CATSRDLGSFQAYGYTF.

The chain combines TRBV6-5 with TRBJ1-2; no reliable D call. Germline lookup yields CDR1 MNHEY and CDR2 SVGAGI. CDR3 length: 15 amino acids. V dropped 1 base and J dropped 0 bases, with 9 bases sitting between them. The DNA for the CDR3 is TGTGCCAGCAGTTACTTGGGGAGAGCTAACTATGGCTACACCTTC. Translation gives CASSYLGRANYGYTF.